This T cell receptor (beta chain) was sequenced in a study of beta chain features in type 1 diabetes. Looking at the study overall: All of the samples together had 107,917,701 sorted cells examined.

A CD45RO/CCR7/CD25/CD127/CD95/CD27 panel sorted naive, central memory, regulatory and stem cell-like memory CD4+ cells. The V and J ends lost 4 bases and 4 bases respectively, with 13 bases between them. This CDR3 region has 14 residues. Germline V gene lookup returns CDR1 SGHNT and CDR2 YYREEE (reference sequence). Expressed TCRB transcripts were sequenced because the isolated RNA had all been reverse transcribed beforehand. Approximately 3.6 million reads, on average, came from each naive, central memory and regulatory T cell sample. Profiled with immunoSEQ multiplex PCR; TCRdb holds only in-frame clones, not every one. Among some 150,000 clones listed, about 7% were seen once. In this sample, this clone turned up a few times.

This chain links TRBV5-4 with TRBJ2-3; no reliable D call. Sequencing was performed on central memory CD4+ T cells from blood. The TCR originated in a woman in her 30s in good health. The CDR3 DNA is TGTGCCAGCAGCGGCAAGTCTCTCCCAGATACGCAGTATTTT. Protein: CASSGKSLPDTQYF.